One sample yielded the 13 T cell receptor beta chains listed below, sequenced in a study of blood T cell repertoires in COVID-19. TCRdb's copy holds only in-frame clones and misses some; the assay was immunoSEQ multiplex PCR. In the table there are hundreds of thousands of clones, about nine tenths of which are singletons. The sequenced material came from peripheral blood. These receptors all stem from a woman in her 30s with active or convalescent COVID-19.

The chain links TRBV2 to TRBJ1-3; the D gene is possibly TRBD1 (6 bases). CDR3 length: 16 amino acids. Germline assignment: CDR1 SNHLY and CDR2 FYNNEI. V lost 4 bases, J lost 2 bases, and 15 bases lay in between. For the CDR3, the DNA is TGTGCCAGCAGTGCACCCGGGACACCAACTGGAAACACCATATATTTT. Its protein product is CASSAPGTPTGNTIYF.

As DNA, the CDR3 is TGCAGTGCTAGAGTCCTCTACGAGCAGTACTTC. It translates to CSARVLYEQYF. The J gene is TRBJ2-7, the V gene TRBV20-1, with no clear D. CDR3 size: 11 residues. Germline V gene data show CDR1 as DFQATT and CDR2 as SNEGSKA (reference sequence). With 1 base removed from V and 3 bases from J, the gap between germline ends came to 4 bases.

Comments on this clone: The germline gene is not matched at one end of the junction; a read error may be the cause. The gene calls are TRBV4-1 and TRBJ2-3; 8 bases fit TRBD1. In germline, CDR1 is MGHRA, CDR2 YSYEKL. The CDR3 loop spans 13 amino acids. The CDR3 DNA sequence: TGCGCCAGCAGCCACCCCAACGGGGACAGGACAATATTT. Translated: CASSHPNGDRTIF.

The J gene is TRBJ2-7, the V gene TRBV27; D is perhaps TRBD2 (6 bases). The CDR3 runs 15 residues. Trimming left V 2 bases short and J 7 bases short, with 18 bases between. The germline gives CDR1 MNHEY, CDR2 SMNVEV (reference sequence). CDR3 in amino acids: CASSLIADDFYEQYF. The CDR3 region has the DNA TGTGCCAGCAGTTTAATAGCGGACGATTTTTATGAGCAGTACTTC.

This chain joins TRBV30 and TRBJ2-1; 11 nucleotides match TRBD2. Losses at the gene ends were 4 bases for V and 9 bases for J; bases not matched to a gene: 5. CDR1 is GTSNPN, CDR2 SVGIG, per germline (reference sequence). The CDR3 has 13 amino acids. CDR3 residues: CAWKGLAVIEQFF. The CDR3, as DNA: TGTGCCTGGAAGGGACTAGCGGTGATTGAGCAGTTCTTC.

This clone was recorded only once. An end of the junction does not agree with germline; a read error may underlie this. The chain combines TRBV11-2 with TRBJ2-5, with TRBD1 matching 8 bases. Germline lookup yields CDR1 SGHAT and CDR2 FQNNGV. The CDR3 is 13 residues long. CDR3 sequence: CASSLDRGETQYF. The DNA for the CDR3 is TGTGCCAGCAGCCTAGACAGGGGAGAGACCCAGTACTTC.

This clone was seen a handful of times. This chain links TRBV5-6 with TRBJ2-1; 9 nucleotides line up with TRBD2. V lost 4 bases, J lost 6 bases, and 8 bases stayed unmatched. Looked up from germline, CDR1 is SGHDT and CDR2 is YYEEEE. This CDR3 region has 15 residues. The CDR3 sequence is CASSPDWRGGNEQFF. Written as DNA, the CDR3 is TGTGCCAGCAGCCCTGACTGGCGGGGGGGCAATGAGCAGTTCTTC. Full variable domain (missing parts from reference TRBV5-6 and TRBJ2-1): DAGVTQSPTHLIKTRGQQVTLRCSPKSGHDTVSWYQQALGQGPQFIFQYYEEEERQRGNFPDRFSGHQFPNYSSELNVNALLLGDSALYLCASSPDWRGGNEQFFGPGTRLTVL.

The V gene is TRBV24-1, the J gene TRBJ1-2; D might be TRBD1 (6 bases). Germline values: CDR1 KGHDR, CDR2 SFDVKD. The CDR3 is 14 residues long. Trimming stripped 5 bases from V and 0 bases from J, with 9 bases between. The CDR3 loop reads CATSGQDSNYGYTF. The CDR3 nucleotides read TGTGCCACCAGTGGACAGGACTCTAACTATGGCTACACCTTC.

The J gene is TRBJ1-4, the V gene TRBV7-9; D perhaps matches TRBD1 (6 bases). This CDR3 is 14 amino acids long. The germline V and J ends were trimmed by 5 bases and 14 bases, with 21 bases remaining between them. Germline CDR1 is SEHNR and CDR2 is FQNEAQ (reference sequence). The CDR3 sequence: CASSNGLYVQGLFF. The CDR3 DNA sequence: TGTGCCAGCAGCAATGGTCTTTACGTACAGGGTCTGTTTTTT.

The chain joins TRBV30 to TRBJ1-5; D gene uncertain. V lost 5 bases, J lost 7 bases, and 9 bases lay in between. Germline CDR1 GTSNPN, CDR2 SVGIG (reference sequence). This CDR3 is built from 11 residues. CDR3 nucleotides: TGTGCCTGGGGCATCGGGCAGCCCCAGCATTTT. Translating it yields CAWGIGQPQHF.

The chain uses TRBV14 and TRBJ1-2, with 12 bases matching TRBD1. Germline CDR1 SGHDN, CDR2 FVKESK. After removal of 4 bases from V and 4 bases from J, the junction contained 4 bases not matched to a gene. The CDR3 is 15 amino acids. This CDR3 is CASSPGTGGPYGYTF. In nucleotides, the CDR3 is TGTGCCAGCAGCCCCGGGACAGGGGGCCCCTATGGCTACACCTTC. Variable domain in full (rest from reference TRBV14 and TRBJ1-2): EAGVTQFPSHSVIEKGQTVTLRCDPISGHDNLYWYRRVMGKEIKFLLHFVKESKQDESGMPNNRFLAERTGGTYSTLKVQPAELEDSGVYFCASSPGTGGPYGYTFGSGTRLTVV.

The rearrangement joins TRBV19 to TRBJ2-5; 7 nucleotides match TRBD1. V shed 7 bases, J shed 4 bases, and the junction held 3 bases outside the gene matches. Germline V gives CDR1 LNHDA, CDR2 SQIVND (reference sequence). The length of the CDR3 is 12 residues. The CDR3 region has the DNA TGTGCCAGTACGCCAGGGGGAGAGACCCAGTACTTC. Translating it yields CASTPGGETQYF.

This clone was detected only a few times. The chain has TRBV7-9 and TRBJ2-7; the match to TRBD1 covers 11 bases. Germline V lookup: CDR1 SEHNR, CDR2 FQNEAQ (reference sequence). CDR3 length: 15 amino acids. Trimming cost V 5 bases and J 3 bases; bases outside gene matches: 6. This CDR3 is CASSLLGQGDYEQYF. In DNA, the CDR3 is TGTGCCAGCAGCCTACTGGGACAGGGGGACTACGAGCAGTACTTC.